This paragraph covers one T cell receptor beta chain sequence. Its antigen is not identified. Using a J-beta primer mix together with a sample-barcoded 5' primer, a second PCR was run for about 6 to 11 cycles. Each CDR3 protein is one row after TCRdb ran MiXCR on the 5' RACE reads. The top ten clones hold roughly 26% of a sample with roughly 860,000 distinct CDR3 sequences, about 59% of them seen once. The CDR3 spans 13 residues. Trimming pared 6 bases from V and 7 bases from J, leaving 15 bases between. This sample was included in a study of blood T cells in healthy people across ages. Overall study results and limits: Greater diversity and more naive CD4+ cells were seen in long-lived donors than in aged donors.

The sequenced sample consisted of blood. This chain links TRBV12-3 or TRBV12-4 with TRBJ2-5; the D is unclear. This sequence was found in a man aged 25-40 years in good health. Here the CDR3 reads CASSGRDLGTQYF. The CDR3, as DNA: TGTGCCAGCAGCGGACGCGACCTGGGGACCCAGTACTTC.